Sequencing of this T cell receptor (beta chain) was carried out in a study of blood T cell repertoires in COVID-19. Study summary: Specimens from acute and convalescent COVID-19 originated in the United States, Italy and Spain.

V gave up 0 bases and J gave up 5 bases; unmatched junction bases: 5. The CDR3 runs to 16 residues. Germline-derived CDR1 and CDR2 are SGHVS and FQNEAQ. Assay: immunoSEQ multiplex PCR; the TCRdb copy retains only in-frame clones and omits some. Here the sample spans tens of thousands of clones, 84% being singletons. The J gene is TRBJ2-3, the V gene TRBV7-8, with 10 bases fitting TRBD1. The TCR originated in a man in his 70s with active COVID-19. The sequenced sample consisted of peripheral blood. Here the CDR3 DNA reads TGTGCCAGCAGCTTAGCGACAGGGGGCTTAAGAGATACGCAGTATTTT. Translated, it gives CASSLATGGLRDTQYF. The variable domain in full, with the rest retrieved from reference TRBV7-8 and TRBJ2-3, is GAGVSQSPRYKVAKRGQDVALRCDPISGHVSLFWYQQALGQGPEFLTYFQNEAQLDKSGLPSDRFFAERPEGSVSTLKIQRTQQEDSAVYLCASSLATGGLRDTQYFGPGTRLTVL.